This entry lists 15 T cell receptor beta chains sequenced from one sample in a study of regulatory T cells in long-lasting Graves disease. Through Arm-PCR of CDR3 regions and iRepertoire HTBI primers, TCR beta libraries were built. TCRdb independently ran MiXCR on the multiplex PCR reads; one entry per CDR3 protein. The data hold over 500,000 distinct CDR3 sequences, with about 16% observed a single time. Time point in this sample: newly diagnosed GD, antithyroid drugs for less than 3 months. Extracted PBMC RNA gave rise to the TCR library. These same data were also listed under a study on T cells in Graves' hyperthyroidism and ophthalmopathy.

The sequencing here drew on peripheral blood mononuclear cells (PBMCs), taken at new diagnosis, from a patient treated with antithyroid drugs. Receptors were obtained from a man aged 18 to 29 with Graves disease.

This clonotype appeared a few times. V usage is TRBV19 and J usage is TRBJ1-2; no reliable D call. This CDR3 region has 13 residues. Germline CDR1 and CDR2: LNHDA and SQIVND (reference sequence). The germline V and J ends were trimmed by 5 bases and 7 bases, with 14 bases remaining between them. The DNA for the CDR3 is TGTGCCAGTAGTCCTCTACTCCGGGGTGGCTACACCTTC. Protein: CASSPLLRGGYTF.

This clonotype was seen many times. The J gene is TRBJ2-7, the V gene TRBV28; D tentatively reads TRBD1 or TRBD2 (5 bases each). Germline V gene lookup returns CDR1 MDHEN and CDR2 SYDVKM. This CDR3 is 14 amino acids long. V was pared by 5 bases and J by 3 bases, with 14 bases between. For the CDR3, the DNA is TGTGCCAGCAGTGCCTCCGGGACCGTCTACGAGCAGTACTTC. Its translation: CASSASGTVYEQYF.

This clonotype was counted only a few times. The chain combines TRBV6-2 or TRBV6-3 with TRBJ2-1; 8 nucleotides agree with TRBD2. Germline CDR1 reads MNHEY; CDR2 reads SVGEGT. The CDR3 extends over 15 amino acids. J lost 5 bases, V lost 4 bases, and 7 bases had no gene match. CDR3 nucleotide sequence: TGTGCCAGCAGTTCCGCTAGCGGGTACCACAATGAGCAGTTCTTC. It codes for CASSSASGYHNEQFF.

This clonotype has ten or more counts. The V and J genes are TRBV30 and TRBJ1-4; TRBD1 matches 8 bases. Germline trimming cut 5 bases from V and 5 bases from J; bases unmatched to any gene: 4. Germline V gene sequence: CDR1 GTSNPN, CDR2 SVGIG (reference sequence). This CDR3 is built from 13 residues. CDR3: CAWRGQVNEKLFF. DNA of the CDR3: TGTGCCTGGCGGGGACAGGTGAATGAAAAACTGTTTTTT. The full variable domain, in which reference TRBV30 and TRBJ1-4 provide the parts outside the CDR3, is SQTIHQWPATLVQPVGSPLSLECTVEGTSNPNLYWYRQAAGRGLQLLFYSVGIGQISSEVPQNLSASRPQDRQFILSSKKLLLSDSGFYLCAWRGQVNEKLFFGSGTQLSVL.

In this sample, this clonotype turned up many times. The rearrangement links TRBV20-1 to TRBJ2-5, with D tentatively TRBD1 (6 bases). V was trimmed by 2 bases and J by 2 bases, leaving 12 bases between them. Germline CDR1 DFQATT, CDR2 SNEGSKA (reference sequence). This CDR3 spans 14 amino acids. CDR3 in DNA: TGCAGTGCTAGACCGGGACATTTACAAGAGACCCAGTACTTC. Protein: CSARPGHLQETQYF.

This chain links TRBV7-3 with TRBJ2-7; weak D call: TRBD1 (5 bases). With 5 bases removed from V and 6 bases from J, the gap between germline ends came to 29 bases. The V gene's germline CDR1 is SGHTA and CDR2 FQGTGA. CDR3 length equals 18 residues. The CDR3 bases are TGTGCCAGCAGCCCTCTACACCACCAGGGAAACTATCAAATCGAGCAGTACTTC. It codes for CASSPLHHQGNYQIEQYF.

The chain recombines TRBV5-5 with TRBJ1-2, with a weak D call TRBD1 (6 bases). V was trimmed by 5 bases and J by 4 bases, leaving 15 bases between them. There are 14 residues in the CDR3. Germline CDR1 reads SGHKS; CDR2 reads YYEKEE (reference sequence). The CDR3 protein is CASSSPGVGYGYTF. CDR3 in DNA: TGTGCCAGCAGTAGTCCAGGGGTGGGCTATGGCTACACCTTC.

This clonotype appeared a few times. The rearrangement links TRBV5-6 to TRBJ2-3, with D possibly being TRBD2 (6 bases). V gave up 4 bases and J gave up 6 bases, with 12 bases separating them. The germline V gene encodes CDR1 SGHDT and CDR2 YYEEEE. CDR3 length: 13 residues. CDR3 sequence reads: CASSVGLKDTQYF. In DNA, the CDR3 is TGTGCCAGCAGCGTGGGACTTAAGGATACGCAGTATTTT.

J is TRBJ1-1 and V is TRBV6-1; D not resolved. This CDR3 is 13 amino acids long. Trimming left V 8 bases short and J 5 bases short, with 15 bases between. The germline gives CDR1 MNHNS, CDR2 SASEGT. The CDR3 DNA is TGTGCCAGCTCGCGAACATTGGCGACTGAAGCTTTCTTT. As protein: CASSRTLATEAFF.

A word on this clonotype: A clone one base away is much larger, so this may be a read error. This chain joins TRBV3-1 and TRBJ2-1; no definite D call. Germline CDR1 LGHDT, CDR2 YNNKEL (reference sequence). This CDR3 region has 16 residues. The CDR3 reads CAGSQDPAGSYNEQFF. CDR3 nucleotide sequence: TGTGCCGGCAGCCAAGATCCGGCAGGTTCCTACAATGAGCAGTTCTTC.

This clonotype was observed many times. The chain uses TRBV20-1 and TRBJ1-2, with TRBD1 matching 7 bases. Germline V gene sequence: CDR1 DFQATT, CDR2 SNEGSKA (reference sequence). With 1 base clipped from V and 4 bases from J, the junction kept 6 bases outside the gene matches. This CDR3 has 14 amino acids. CDR3 nucleotides: TGCAGTGCTAGAGCAGGAGCAGGGGGCTATGGCTACACCTTC. Translating it yields CSARAGAGGYGYTF.

There are many counts of this clonotype. The CDR3 DNA reads as TGCAGTGCTAGAGATAGCGTGGGAGTCCTCCAAAACAATGAGCAGTTCTTC. Its protein product is CSARDSVGVLQNNEQFF. The chain links TRBV20-1 to TRBJ2-1, with a weak D call TRBD2 (5 bases). The CDR3 loop spans 17 amino acids. V lost 0 bases and J 5 bases, leaving 20 bases between the germline ends. Germline V gene sequence: CDR1 DFQATT, CDR2 SNEGSKA (reference sequence).

There are a few counts of this clonotype. V and J are TRBV6-2 or TRBV6-3 and TRBJ2-7, with 7 nucleotides matching TRBD1. V gave up 2 bases and J gave up 2 bases; unmatched junction bases: 15. Germline V gene data show CDR1 as MNHEY and CDR2 as SVGEGT. This CDR3 has 18 amino acids. In DNA form, the CDR3 reads TGTGCCAGCAGTTACGAATTGATGGGAGATCAGGGGGCCTACGAGCAGTACTTC. Protein sequence: CASSYELMGDQGAYEQYF.

The chain couples TRBV7-3 to TRBJ2-7; D call uncertain. The CDR3 spans 13 residues. The V end lost 1 base, the J end lost 3 bases, and 7 bases lay between the germline ends. CDR1 is SGHTA and CDR2 is FQGTGA in the germline V gene. CDR3 sequence (DNA): TGTGCCAGCAGCTTAAACGACGGCTACGAGCAGTACTTC. Protein sequence: CASSLNDGYEQYF.

This clonotype was observed a handful of times. The CDR3 DNA is TGCAGCGTTGAGAGGAATCGGGACGCCTTGGTAGAGACCCAGTACTTC. It yields the protein CSVERNRDALVETQYF. The J gene is TRBJ2-1, the V gene TRBV29-1, with D possibly being TRBD1 or TRBD2 (5 bases each). The J call may be wrong; the DNA end is better matched by TRBJ2-5. The CDR3 is 16 amino acids. Germline values: CDR1 SQVTM, CDR2 ANQGSEA.